The 2 T cell receptor beta chains reported below all come from one sample, sequenced in a study of cytomegalovirus exposure and HLA in healthy donors. The PCR contained 60 Vbeta and 13 Jbeta primers. Produced via immunoSEQ multiplex PCR; TCRdb's table is partial and in-frame only. In the table there are about 210,000 clones, 80% to 90% of which are singletons. Sequencing was carried out using PBMCs. The receptor set was obtained from a man between 25 and 39 years old in good health and CMV-seronegative.

The chain combines TRBV9 with TRBJ2-7; tentatively, D is TRBD1 (6 bases). The V gene lost 4 bases and the J gene lost 2 bases, with 16 bases spanning the gap. The germline V gene encodes CDR1 SGDLS and CDR2 YYNGEE. The CDR3 is made up of 15 amino acids. The CDR3 DNA sequence: TGTGCCAGCAGCCCCCGAGGGGGTAGTGCCTACGAGCAGTACTTC. It specifies CASSPRGGSAYEQYF.

This CDR3 is CASSQVGSTKNIQYF. The CDR3 nucleotides are TGTGCCAGCAGCCAAGTAGGGAGTACCAAAAACATTCAGTACTTC. This sequence joins TRBV14 and TRBJ2-4; D is possibly TRBD2 (5 bases). The germline CDR1 and CDR2 sequences are SGHDN and FVKESK. The CDR3 sequence is 15 residues long. The ends were cut back, 1 base at V and 2 bases at J, with 9 bases in the middle.